A single sample gave rise to the 8 T cell receptor beta chains below, sequenced in a study of post-analysis software for immune sequencing data. Presence of unique molecular identifiers characterized the TCR beta cDNA libraries. From the PCR reads, TCRdb called clonotypes with MiXCR, one entry per CDR3 protein. Seen here are some 800,000 distinct CDR3 sequences, roughly 50% observed once, and the top ten hold approximately 5%. These receptors have no known antigen. Study-level points and caveats: About 5 TRBV segments, including TRBV5-6, TRBV5-1 and TRBV20-1, were more frequent in patients than controls.

The sequenced material came from blood. Receptors originate from a girl between 10 and 17 years old with multiple sclerosis.

This clonotype was picked up a small number of times. The V gene is TRBV12-3 or TRBV12-4, the J gene TRBJ2-7, with 8 bases that match TRBD1. This CDR3 has 16 residues. With V trimmed by 5 bases and J by 2 bases, 11 bases remained unmatched. The chain's CDR3 is CASSHLGGQATYEQYF. The CDR3 DNA reads TGTGCCAGCAGTCATTTAGGGGGACAGGCCACCTACGAGCAGTACTTC.

This clonotype appeared a few times. An end of the junction does not agree with germline; a read error may underlie this. The chain is built from TRBV7-7 and TRBJ2-3; TRBD2 agrees at 8 bases. Per the germline V gene, CDR1 is SSHAT and CDR2 is FNYEAQ (reference sequence). The CDR3 sequence is 15 residues long. The CDR3 loop reads CASSSGTRDTDTQYF. The CDR3 DNA reads as TGTGCTAGCAGCTCCGGGACTAGAGACACAGATACGCAGTATTTT.

The sample holds a few counts of this clonotype. The chain couples TRBV6-1 to TRBJ1-2, with 10 bases that match TRBD1. J lost 8 bases, V lost 3 bases, and 12 bases had no gene match. Germline V gene data show CDR1 as MNHNS and CDR2 as SASEGT. CDR3 size: 16 residues. CDR3 sequence: CASSDFQGTGERGYTF. The CDR3 coding sequence is TGTGCCAGCAGTGATTTTCAGGGGACAGGGGAAAGAGGCTACACCTTC.

This clonotype was detected only once. This chain uses TRBV11-2 with TRBJ2-1, with 9 positions matching TRBD2. The CDR3 runs 16 residues. V shed 0 bases and J 10 bases; nucleotides not matched to a gene: 10. Germline V lookup: CDR1 SGHAT, CDR2 FQNNGV. As DNA, the CDR3 is TGTGCCAGCAGCTTAGAGATTAGCGGGAGTCGGGGGGAGCAGTTCTTC. This encodes CASSLEISGSRGEQFF.

V is TRBV5-1 and J is TRBJ2-7, with 12 bases identical to TRBD2. This CDR3 comprises 15 residues. Germline values: CDR1 SGHRS, CDR2 YFSETQ. The V segment lost 2 bases and the J segment 3 bases; nucleotides outside the gene matches: 3. The CDR3 loop is CASSFLAGGIYEQYF. The CDR3 nucleotides are TGCGCCAGCAGCTTTCTAGCGGGAGGGATCTACGAGCAGTACTTC.

The chain links TRBV5-5 to TRBJ2-7, with D hard to call. This CDR3 region has 12 residues. The V gene lost 4 bases and the J gene lost 6 bases, with 11 bases spanning the gap. Germline V gene sequence: CDR1 SGHKS, CDR2 YYEKEE (reference sequence). CDR3 DNA: TGTGCCAGCAGCCACCTCCGGCGCGAGCAGTACTTC. Translating gives CASSHLRREQYF.

CDR3 sequence (DNA): TGCGCCAGCAGCTTTAGCAGGGGAAATGAGCAGTTCTTC. It yields the protein CASSFSRGNEQFF. The V gene is TRBV5-1, the J gene TRBJ2-1, with D possibly being TRBD1 (6 bases). Per germline, CDR1 SGHRS and CDR2 YFSETQ. V was cut by 2 bases and J by 7 bases, with 10 bases left in between. This CDR3 is 13 amino acids long.

The rearrangement links TRBV12-3 or TRBV12-4 to TRBJ1-1; a possible D gene is TRBD1 (5 bases). The CDR3 spans 15 residues. The ends were cut back, 5 bases at V and 2 bases at J, with 15 bases in the middle. The DNA for the CDR3 is TGTGCCAGCAGTCCCCTCAGGGACCCTAACACTGAAGCTTTCTTT. Translated: CASSPLRDPNTEAFF.